This T cell receptor (beta chain) was identified in a study of cytomegalovirus exposure and HLA in healthy donors. Study-wide background: In a later analysis, it was reported that the 90 to 150 validation repertoires had been produced on the same platform as the 700 or so repertoires belonging to the first cohort.

Germline-derived CDR1 and CDR2 are SGHTA and FQGNSA. V dropped 3 bases and J dropped 2 bases, with 7 bases sitting between them. The length of the CDR3 is 13 residues. On this clone: Antigen specificity is unknown.

The validation cohort, a group of more than 95 subjects, included the donors and was separate from the roughly 620-subject first cohort. Study-wide results and caveats: According to a subsequent analysis, TCR clusters identified in the first cohort showed a tendency to co-occur across the approximately 120 validation repertoires.

Here immunoSEQ multiplex PCR was the method, and the copy in TCRdb shows in-frame clones only, minus some. The sample includes fewer than 350,000 clones, 70% to 90% of them seen just once. The sequence was collected from a young woman in good health and CMV-seronegative. The genes are TRBV7-2 and TRBJ2-5; no definite D call. The sequenced sample consisted of PBMCs. CDR3 residues: CASSLRRQETQYF. The DNA of the CDR3 is TGTGCCAGCAGCTTGCGAAGACAAGAGACCCAGTACTTC.